These 25 T cell receptor beta chains were all obtained from the same sample, sequenced in a study of T cell responses to AZD1222 COVID-19 vaccine. Clones were read by immunoSEQ multiplex PCR, and TCRdb kept only the in-frame ones, dropping some. The sample consists of 150,000 to 200,000 clones, more than 75% of them appearing once. Here the sequenced sample was peripheral blood, taken 28 days after the second AZD1222 dose. Receptors were obtained from an adult who received the AZD1222 COVID-19 vaccine.

The CDR3 region is CASSSTTQYTGELFF. CDR3 DNA: TGTGCCAGCAGTTCGACAACCCAATACACCGGGGAGCTGTTTTTT. The chain is built from TRBV6-2 or TRBV6-3 and TRBJ2-2, with no clear D. Germline lookup yields CDR1 MNHEY and CDR2 SVGEGT. V was pared by 4 bases and J by 3 bases, with 12 bases between. This CDR3 is built from 15 residues.

This rearrangement joins TRBV5-4 to TRBJ2-1; D not resolved. In germline, CDR1 is SGHNT, CDR2 YYREEE (reference sequence). This CDR3 spans 12 amino acids. V lost 2 bases, J lost 7 bases, and 7 bases lay in between. CDR3 DNA sequence: TGTGCCAGCAGCTTTGGGTGGAATGAGCAGTTCTTC. It specifies CASSFGWNEQFF. Full variable domain (missing parts from reference TRBV5-4 and TRBJ2-1): ETGVTQSPTHLIKTRGQQVTLRCSSQSGHNTVSWYQQALGQGPQFIFQYYREEENGRGNFPPRFSGLQFPNYSSELNVNALELDDSALYLCASSFGWNEQFFGPGTRLTVL.

The chain combines TRBV4-3 with TRBJ2-5; TRBD2 aligns across 13 bases. The length of the CDR3 is 16 residues. V lost 1 base, J lost 2 bases, and 1 base stayed unmatched. Germline values: CDR1 LGHNA, CDR2 YSLEER. DNA for the CDR3: TGCGCCAGCAGCCAAGGGGGACTAGCGGGGCAAGAGACCCAGTACTTC. As protein: CASSQGGLAGQETQYF.

CDR3 amino acids: CASSLDLVGMVAFF. CDR3 DNA: TGTGCCAGCAGCTTAGACTTGGTGGGGATGGTAGCTTTCTTT. The gene calls are TRBV7-8 and TRBJ1-1; D not resolved. Germline-derived CDR1 and CDR2 are SGHVS and FQNEAQ. V dropped 1 base and J dropped 10 bases, with 16 bases sitting between them. CDR3 length equals 14 residues.

The chain links TRBV6-5 to TRBJ2-3, with 8 nucleotides matching TRBD1. The CDR3 is 15 amino acids. Germline CDR1 and CDR2: MNHEY and SVGAGI. With V trimmed by 0 bases and J by 4 bases, 3 bases remained unmatched. The CDR3 here is CASSYSGQGPDTQYF. The CDR3 DNA reads as TGTGCCAGCAGTTACTCCGGACAGGGTCCAGATACGCAGTATTTT.

The chain links TRBV19 to TRBJ2-7, with 7 nucleotides matching TRBD1. The germline V gene encodes CDR1 LNHDA and CDR2 SQIVND (reference sequence). After removal of 5 bases from V and 4 bases from J, the junction contained 8 bases not matched to a gene. The CDR3 is made up of 14 amino acids. This CDR3 is CASSATGFGYEQYF. CDR3 nucleotide sequence: TGTGCCAGTAGTGCGACAGGGTTCGGGTACGAGCAGTACTTC.

The rearrangement uses TRBV7-2 and TRBJ2-7; 12 bases are shared with TRBD2. Trimming took 5 bases from V and 2 from J; bases not matched to a gene: 16. Germline assignment: CDR1 SGHTA and CDR2 FQGNSA. The CDR3 totals 19 residues. CDR3 nucleotides: TGTGCCAGCAGCCACCCCCCCGGGGCTAGCGGGAGGGGGGCCTACGAGCAGTACTTC. Translating it yields CASSHPPGASGRGAYEQYF.

V is TRBV28 and J is TRBJ1-4, with a possible D match to TRBD1 (5 bases). V lost 6 bases and J 6 bases, leaving 14 bases between the germline ends. Germline CDR1 is MDHEN and CDR2 is SYDVKM. This CDR3 is built from 14 residues. CDR3 DNA: TGTGCCAGCAGCGTGGGAGGGACCTATGAAAAACTGTTTTTT. This translates into CASSVGGTYEKLFF.

This chain joins TRBV25-1 and TRBJ2-7; D not certain. Germline-derived CDR1 and CDR2 are MGHDK and SYGVNS. The CDR3 loop spans 10 amino acids. V was clipped by 4 bases and J by 7 bases, with 5 bases between them. CDR3 residues: CASSAVEQYF. The CDR3 nucleotides are TGTGCCAGCAGTGCTGTAGAGCAGTACTTC.

This clone was observed once. The junction shows a germline mismatch at one end, possibly a read error. The chain joins TRBV7-7 to TRBJ2-2; 8 nucleotides align to TRBD1. The CDR3 runs to 16 residues. The germline gives CDR1 SSHAT, CDR2 FNYEAQ (reference sequence). DNA of the CDR3: TGTGCTAGCAGCTGGAGGACAGGGCTGAACACCGGGGAGCTGTTTTTT. It yields the protein CASSWRTGLNTGELFF.

The chain is built from TRBV7-9 and TRBJ2-1, with D possibly being TRBD2 (5 bases). CDR1 and CDR2 from the germline V gene are SEHNR and FQNEAQ (reference sequence). The germline V and J ends were trimmed by 0 bases and 6 bases, with 12 bases remaining between them. The CDR3 length is 15 residues. In DNA form, the CDR3 reads TGTGCCAGCAGCTTAGCGGTCGGACTTATCAATGAGCAGTTCTTC. Protein sequence: CASSLAVGLINEQFF.

J is TRBJ2-1 and V is TRBV3-1 (or the pseudogene TRBV3-2); no firm D call. V lost 2 bases and J lost 10, with 12 bases in between. The CDR3 length is 13 residues. The V gene's germline CDR1 is LGHDT and CDR2 YNNKEL (reference sequence). The CDR3 here is CASSQYGRSEQFF. As DNA, the CDR3 is TGTGCCAGCAGCCAATACGGTCGGAGCGAGCAGTTCTTC.

CDR3: CASSLQEHSYGYTF. CDR3 DNA: TGTGCCAGCTCCTTACAGGAGCACTCCTATGGCTACACCTTC. The genes are TRBV9 and TRBJ1-2; possible D gene TRBD1, 5 bases. Looked up from germline, CDR1 is SGDLS and CDR2 is YYNGEE. Between the trimmed V and J ends, which lost 7 bases and 4 bases, there was a span of 17 bases. The CDR3 spans 14 residues.

The chain has TRBV28 and TRBJ2-1; 12 positions match TRBD2. J gave up 4 bases and V 5 bases, and 9 bases lay outside the gene matches. This CDR3 has 17 amino acids. The germline V gene has CDR1 MDHEN and CDR2 SYDVKM. The CDR3 loop is CASSRYRLAGEYNEQFF. CDR3 bases: TGTGCCAGCAGTCGATATAGACTAGCGGGGGAGTACAATGAGCAGTTCTTC.

As DNA, the CDR3 is TGTGCCAGCAGCTTGGGGGGGGAGCTAGACCCCACAGATACGCAGTATTTT. Translating it yields CASSLGGELDPTDTQYF. V usage is TRBV7-9 and J usage is TRBJ2-3, with 7 bases that match TRBD2. V gave up 3 bases and J gave up 2 bases; unmatched junction bases: 11. The germline CDR1 and CDR2 sequences are SEHNR and FQNEAQ (reference sequence). CDR3 length: 17 residues.

The gene calls are TRBV4-3 and TRBJ1-3; D gene unclear. Germline CDR1 is LGHNA and CDR2 is YSLEER. Trimming stripped 1 base from V and 2 bases from J, with 9 bases between. CDR3 length equals 15 residues. DNA for the CDR3: TGCGCCAGCAGCCAAGGGCGTGTAACTGGAAACACCATATATTTT. Protein: CASSQGRVTGNTIYF.

J is TRBJ2-6 and V is TRBV5-5; a possible D gene is TRBD2 (5 bases). The CDR3 is 16 amino acids. From germline, CDR1 is SGHKS and CDR2 YYEKEE (reference sequence). V shed 0 bases and J shed 1 base, with 8 bases lying between them. CDR3 nucleotide sequence: TGTGCCAGCAGCTTGGGTCCGGGGTCTGGGGCCAACGTCCTGACTTTC. It is translated as CASSLGPGSGANVLTF.

This chain uses TRBV28 with TRBJ2-3; TRBD2 matches at 13 bases. J gave up 5 bases and V 5 bases, and 7 bases lay outside the gene matches. Germline V lookup: CDR1 MDHEN, CDR2 SYDVKM. The CDR3 has 16 residues. The CDR3 spells CASSPGLAGWIDTQYF. For the CDR3, the DNA is TGTGCCAGCAGTCCGGGACTAGCGGGATGGATAGATACGCAGTATTTT.

In its sample, this clone was seen a few times. The genes are TRBV19 and TRBJ1-2; tentatively, D is TRBD1 (6 bases). Trimming removed 7 bases from V and 4 bases from J, with 13 bases in between. CDR3 size: 13 residues. Germline loops: CDR1 LNHDA, CDR2 SQIVND (reference sequence). CDR3 bases: TGTGCCAGTAATACGTACAGGGCCTATGGCTACACCTTC. Its protein is CASNTYRAYGYTF.

V usage is TRBV4-2 and J usage is TRBJ2-7; 8 bases are shared with TRBD2. Germline V gene sequence: CDR1 LGHNA, CDR2 YNFKEQ. CDR3 length: 18 amino acids. J lost 6 bases, V lost 0 bases, and 16 bases had no gene match. For the CDR3, the DNA is TGTGCCAGCAGCCAAGAGAGGTCGGGGGGGGGCTCGACTCGCGAGCAGTACTTC. This sequence encodes CASSQERSGGGSTREQYF.

This chain uses TRBV18 with TRBJ2-7; possibly TRBD1 for D (5 bases). Germline values: CDR1 KGHSH, CDR2 LQKENI. The CDR3 extends over 13 amino acids. The ends were cut back, 2 bases at V and 7 bases at J, with 12 bases in the middle. CDR3 protein: CASSPIAGREQYF. CDR3 bases: TGTGCCAGCTCACCAATTGCAGGGCGAGAGCAGTACTTC. Using reference TRBV18 and TRBJ2-7 for the parts outside the CDR3, the full variable domain is NAGVMQNPRHLVRRRGQEARLRCSPMKGHSHVYWYRQLPEEGLKFMVYLQKENIIDESGMPKERFSAEFPKEGPSILRIQQVVRGDSAAYFCASSPIAGREQYFGPGTRLTVT.

V usage is TRBV6-5 and J usage is TRBJ2-7, with D unresolved. The V and J ends lost 2 bases and 2 bases respectively, with 13 bases between them. Germline V gene sequence: CDR1 MNHEY, CDR2 SVGAGI. CDR3 length equals 15 residues. The CDR3 DNA sequence: TGTGCCAGCAGTTACGGTTTTGGTCAGGCCTACGAGCAGTACTTC. Its protein is CASSYGFGQAYEQYF.

This chain links TRBV28 with TRBJ1-2, with a tentative D call TRBD1 (6 bases). The CDR3 sequence is 13 residues long. Germline CDR1 MDHEN, CDR2 SYDVKM. V was shortened by 6 bases and J by 8 bases, with 16 bases between the two germline ends. The DNA of the CDR3 is TGTGCCAGCAGAACGGTCAGGGGATCCGGCTACACCTTC. Translating it yields CASRTVRGSGYTF.

The chain combines TRBV28 with TRBJ2-7; 7 nucleotides align to TRBD1. The germline CDR1 and CDR2 sequences are MDHEN and SYDVKM. The CDR3 length is 14 residues. The V gene end was trimmed by 1 base and the J gene end by 6 bases; junction bases not matched to a gene: 6. The CDR3 nucleotides are TGTGCCAGCAGTTTATCCGACAGGGCGTCCGAGCAGTACTTC. This codes for CASSLSDRASEQYF.

This clone was picked up one time. The chain employs TRBV6-2 or TRBV6-3 and TRBJ2-7, with 7 bases fitting TRBD1. Trimming removed 6 bases from V and 4 bases from J; junction bases left unmatched: 9. The CDR3 is 14 residues long. From germline, CDR1 is MNHEY and CDR2 SVGEGT. The CDR3 DNA follows: TGTGCCAGCAGCACCGGGACAGTCGATTACGAGCAGTACTTC. It specifies CASSTGTVDYEQYF.